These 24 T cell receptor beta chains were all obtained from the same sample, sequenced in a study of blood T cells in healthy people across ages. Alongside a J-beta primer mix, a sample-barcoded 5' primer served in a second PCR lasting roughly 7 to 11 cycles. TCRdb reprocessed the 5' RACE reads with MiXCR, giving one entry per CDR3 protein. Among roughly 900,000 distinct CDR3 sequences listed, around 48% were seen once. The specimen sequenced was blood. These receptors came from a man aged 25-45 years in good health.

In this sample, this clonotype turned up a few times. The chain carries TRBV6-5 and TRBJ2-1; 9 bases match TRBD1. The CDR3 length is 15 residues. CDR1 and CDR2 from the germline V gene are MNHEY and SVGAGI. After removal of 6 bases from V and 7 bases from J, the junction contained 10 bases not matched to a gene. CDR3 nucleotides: TGTGCCAGCAGACGCCGGGACAGGGTAACGAATGAGCAGTTCTTC. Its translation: CASRRRDRVTNEQFF.

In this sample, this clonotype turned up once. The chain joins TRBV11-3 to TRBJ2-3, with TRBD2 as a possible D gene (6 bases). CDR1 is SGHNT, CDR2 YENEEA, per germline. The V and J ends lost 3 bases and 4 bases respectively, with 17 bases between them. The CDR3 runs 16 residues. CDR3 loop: CASSLVTSNTADTQYF. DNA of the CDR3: TGTGCCAGCAGCTTGGTAACTAGCAATACAGCAGATACGCAGTATTTT.

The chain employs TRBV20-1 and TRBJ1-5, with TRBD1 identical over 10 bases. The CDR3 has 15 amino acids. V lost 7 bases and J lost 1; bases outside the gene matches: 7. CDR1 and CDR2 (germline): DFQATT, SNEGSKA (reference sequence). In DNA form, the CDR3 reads TGCAGTGTTCCCGGGACAGGGGTCAGCAATCAGCCCCAGCATTTT. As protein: CSVPGTGVSNQPQHF.

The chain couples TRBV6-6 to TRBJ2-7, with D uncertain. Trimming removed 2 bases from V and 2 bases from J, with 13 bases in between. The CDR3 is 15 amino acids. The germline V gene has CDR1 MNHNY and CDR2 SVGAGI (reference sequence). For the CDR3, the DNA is TGTGCCAGCAGTTACACGGCAGACGGAGCCTACGAGCAGTACTTC. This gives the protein CASSYTADGAYEQYF.

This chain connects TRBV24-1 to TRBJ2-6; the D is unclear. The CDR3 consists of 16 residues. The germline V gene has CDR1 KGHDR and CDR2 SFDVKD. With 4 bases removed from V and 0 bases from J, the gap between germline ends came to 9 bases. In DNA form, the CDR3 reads TGTGCCACCAGTGACACGTTAGGCTCTGGGGCCAACGTCCTGACTTTC. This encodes CATSDTLGSGANVLTF.

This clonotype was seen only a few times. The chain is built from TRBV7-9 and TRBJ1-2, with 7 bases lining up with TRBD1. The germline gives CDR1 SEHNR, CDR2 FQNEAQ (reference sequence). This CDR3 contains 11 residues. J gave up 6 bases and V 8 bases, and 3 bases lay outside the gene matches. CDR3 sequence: CASLDRDGYTF. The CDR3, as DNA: TGTGCCAGCCTTGACAGGGATGGCTACACCTTC. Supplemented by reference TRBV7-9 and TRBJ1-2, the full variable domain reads DTGVSQNPRHKITKRGQNVTFRCDPISEHNRLYWYRQTLGQGPEFLTYFQNEAQLEKSRLLSDRFSAERPKGSFSTLEIQRTEQGDSAMYLCASLDRDGYTFGSGTRLTVV.

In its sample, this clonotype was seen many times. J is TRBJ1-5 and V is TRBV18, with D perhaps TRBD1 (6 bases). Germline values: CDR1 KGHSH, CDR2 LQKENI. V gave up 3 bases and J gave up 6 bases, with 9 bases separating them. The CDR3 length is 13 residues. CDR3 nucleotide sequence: TGTGCCAGCTCACCGGGGGCAGCTCAGCCCCAGCATTTT. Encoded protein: CASSPGAAQPQHF.

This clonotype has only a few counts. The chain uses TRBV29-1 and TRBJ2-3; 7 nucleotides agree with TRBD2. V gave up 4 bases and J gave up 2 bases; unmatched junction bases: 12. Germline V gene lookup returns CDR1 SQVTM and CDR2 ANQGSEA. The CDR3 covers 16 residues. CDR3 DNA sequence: TGCAGCGTTGGGGAGGGAAGGAGTAGGTACACAGATACGCAGTATTTT. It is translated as CSVGEGRSRYTDTQYF.

CDR3 bases: TGTGCCAGCGGGGACCGGGAAAGCTCCTACAATGAGCAGTACTTC. This codes for CASGDRESSYNEQYF. The chain is built from TRBV27 and TRBJ2-1; the D call may be TRBD1 or TRBD2 (5 bases each). Near its end, the DNA agrees better with TRBJ2-7, so the J call may be wrong. CDR3 length: 15 amino acids. Germline-derived CDR1 and CDR2 are MNHEY and SMNVEV (reference sequence).

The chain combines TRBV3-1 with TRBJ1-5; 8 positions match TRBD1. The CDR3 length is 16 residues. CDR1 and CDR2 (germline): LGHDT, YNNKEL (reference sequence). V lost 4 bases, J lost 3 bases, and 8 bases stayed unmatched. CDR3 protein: CASSPDGQGVNQPQHF. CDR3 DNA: TGTGCCAGCAGCCCCGACGGACAGGGCGTCAATCAGCCCCAGCATTTT.

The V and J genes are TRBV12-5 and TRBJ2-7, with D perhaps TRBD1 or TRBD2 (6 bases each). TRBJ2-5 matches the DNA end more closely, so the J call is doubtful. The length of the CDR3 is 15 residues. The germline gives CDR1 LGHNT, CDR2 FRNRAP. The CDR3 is CASGFRGPGEETQYF. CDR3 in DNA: TGTGCTAGTGGTTTCCGGGGGCCGGGGGAGGAGACCCAGTACTTC.

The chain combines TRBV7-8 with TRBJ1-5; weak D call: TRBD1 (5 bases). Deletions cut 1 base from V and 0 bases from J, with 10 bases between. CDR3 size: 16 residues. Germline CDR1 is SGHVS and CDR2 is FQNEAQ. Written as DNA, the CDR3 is TGTGCCAGCAGCTTAGGACAGCTATATAGCAATCAGCCCCAGCATTTT. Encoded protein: CASSLGQLYSNQPQHF. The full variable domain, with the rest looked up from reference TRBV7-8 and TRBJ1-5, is GAGVSQSPRYKVAKRGQDVALRCDPISGHVSLFWYQQALGQGPEFLTYFQNEAQLDKSGLPSDRFFAERPEGSVSTLKIQRTQQEDSAVYLCASSLGQLYSNQPQHFGDGTRLSIL.

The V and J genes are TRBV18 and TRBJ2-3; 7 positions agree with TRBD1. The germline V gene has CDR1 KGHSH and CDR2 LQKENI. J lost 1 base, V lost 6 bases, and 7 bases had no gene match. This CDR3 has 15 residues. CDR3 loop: CASSLGTVRTDTQYF. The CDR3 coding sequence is TGTGCCAGCTCGCTCGGGACAGTACGCACAGATACGCAGTATTTT.

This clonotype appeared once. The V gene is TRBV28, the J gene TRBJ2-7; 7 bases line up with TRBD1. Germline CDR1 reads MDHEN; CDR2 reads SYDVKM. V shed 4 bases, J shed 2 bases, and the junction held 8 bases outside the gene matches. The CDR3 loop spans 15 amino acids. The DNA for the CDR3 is TGTGCCAGCAGTTCGTCATCGACAGGGACCTACGAGCAGTACTTC. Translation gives CASSSSSTGTYEQYF.

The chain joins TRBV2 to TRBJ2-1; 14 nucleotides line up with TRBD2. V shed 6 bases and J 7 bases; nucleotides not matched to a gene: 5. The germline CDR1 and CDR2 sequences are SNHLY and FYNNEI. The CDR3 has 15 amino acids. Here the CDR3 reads CASRETSGGANEQFF. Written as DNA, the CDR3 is TGTGCCAGCAGGGAGACTAGCGGGGGGGCAAATGAGCAGTTCTTC.

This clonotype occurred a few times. Here the CDR3 DNA reads TGTGCCACCAGTGTGGGTTCAGGAAGCACAGATACGCAGTATTTT. It specifies CATSVGSGSTDTQYF. The chain has TRBV24-1 and TRBJ2-3; D not resolved. CDR3 length: 15 residues. V lost 5 bases to trimming and J lost 0 bases, with 11 bases between them. Germline V gene sequence: CDR1 KGHDR, CDR2 SFDVKD.

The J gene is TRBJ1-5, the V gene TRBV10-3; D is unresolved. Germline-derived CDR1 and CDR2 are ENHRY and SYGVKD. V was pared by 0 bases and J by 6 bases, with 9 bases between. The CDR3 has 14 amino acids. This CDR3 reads CAISESRVGQPQHF. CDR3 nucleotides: TGTGCCATCAGTGAGTCGAGGGTGGGTCAGCCCCAGCATTTT.

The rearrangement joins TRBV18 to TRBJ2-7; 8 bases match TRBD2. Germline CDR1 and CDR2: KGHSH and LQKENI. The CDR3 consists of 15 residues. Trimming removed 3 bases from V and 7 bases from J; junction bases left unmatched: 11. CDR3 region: CASSPGRAGVREQYF. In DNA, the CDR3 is TGTGCCAGCTCACCCGGACGAGCGGGAGTACGTGAGCAGTACTTC.

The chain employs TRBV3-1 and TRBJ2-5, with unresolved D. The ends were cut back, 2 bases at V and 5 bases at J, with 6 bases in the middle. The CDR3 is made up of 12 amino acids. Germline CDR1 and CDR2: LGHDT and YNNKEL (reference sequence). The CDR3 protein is CASSQMWETQYF. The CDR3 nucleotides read TGTGCCAGCAGCCAAATGTGGGAGACCCAGTACTTC.

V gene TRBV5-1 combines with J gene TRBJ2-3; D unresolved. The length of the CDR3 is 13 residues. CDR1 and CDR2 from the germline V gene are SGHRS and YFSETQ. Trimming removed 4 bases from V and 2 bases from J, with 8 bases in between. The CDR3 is CASSAWPTDTQYF. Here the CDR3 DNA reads TGCGCCAGCAGCGCGTGGCCCACAGATACGCAGTATTTT.

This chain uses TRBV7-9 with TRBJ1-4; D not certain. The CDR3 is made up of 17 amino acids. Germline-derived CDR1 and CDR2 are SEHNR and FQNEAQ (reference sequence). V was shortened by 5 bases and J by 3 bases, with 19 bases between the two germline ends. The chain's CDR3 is CASSPLGRRVANEKLFF. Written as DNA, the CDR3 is TGTGCCAGCAGCCCCCTAGGAAGGCGGGTGGCTAATGAAAAACTGTTTTTT.

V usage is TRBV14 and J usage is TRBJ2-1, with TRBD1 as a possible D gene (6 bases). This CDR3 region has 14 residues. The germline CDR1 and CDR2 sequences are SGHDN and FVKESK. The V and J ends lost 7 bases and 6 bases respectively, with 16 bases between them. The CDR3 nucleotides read TGTGCCAGCACCCCAGGGGTAAAGCCCAATGAGCAGTTCTTC. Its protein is CASTPGVKPNEQFF.

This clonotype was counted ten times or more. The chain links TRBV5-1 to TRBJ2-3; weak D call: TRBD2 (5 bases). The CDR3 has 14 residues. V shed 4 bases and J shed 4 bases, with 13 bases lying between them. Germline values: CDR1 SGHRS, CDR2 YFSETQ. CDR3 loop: CASSDTSSADTQYF. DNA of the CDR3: TGCGCCAGCAGCGACACTAGTTCGGCAGATACGCAGTATTTT.

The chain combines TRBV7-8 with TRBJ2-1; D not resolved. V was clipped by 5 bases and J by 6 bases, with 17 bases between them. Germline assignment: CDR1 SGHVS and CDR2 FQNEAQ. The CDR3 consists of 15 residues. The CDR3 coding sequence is TGTGCCAGCAGCCCGGTCCTGACGCCCGGCAATGAGCAGTTCTTC. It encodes CASSPVLTPGNEQFF.